These 32 T cell receptor beta chains share one sample of origin, sequenced in a study of cytomegalovirus exposure and HLA in healthy donors. A multiplex PCR was run with 60 Vbeta primers and 13 Jbeta primers. Profiled with immunoSEQ multiplex PCR; TCRdb holds only in-frame clones, not every one. The profile shows around 120,000 clones, around 80% of them singletons. The sample was PBMCs. The receptors originated from a man aged 50 or older in good health and CMV-seronegative.

The CDR3 reads CASSLGTGGAYEQYF. The CDR3 region has the DNA TGTGCCAGCAGCTTAGGGACAGGGGGCGCCTACGAGCAGTACTTC. V gene TRBV5-4 combines with J gene TRBJ2-7; 12 bases are shared with TRBD1. The CDR3 has 15 amino acids. With 2 bases clipped from V and 2 bases from J, the junction kept 2 bases outside the gene matches. Germline V gives CDR1 SGHNT, CDR2 YYREEE (reference sequence).

This clone was observed a few times. The chain links TRBV5-4 to TRBJ2-2, with a tentative D call TRBD2 (6 bases). There are 15 residues in the CDR3. The germline CDR1 and CDR2 sequences are SGHNT and YYREEE (reference sequence). Trimming cost V 4 bases and J 5 bases, with 15 bases left between them. The CDR3: CASSLSGGVTGELFF. In DNA form, the CDR3 reads TGTGCCAGCAGCCTAAGCGGAGGGGTAACCGGGGAGCTGTTTTTT.

In DNA form, the CDR3 reads TGTGCCAGCAGCTTAGTTTCCGCAGATACGCAGTATTTT. Protein product: CASSLVSADTQYF. The chain uses TRBV7-9 and TRBJ2-3; D not certain. Trimming took 1 base from V and 4 from J, leaving 6 bases between them. The CDR3 covers 13 residues. CDR1 and CDR2 from the germline V gene are SEHNR and FQNEAQ (reference sequence).

This clone was found a few times. CDR3 loop: CASSSQGIEAFF. The CDR3 DNA reads as TGTGCCAGCAGCTCGCAGGGCATTGAAGCTTTCTTT. V usage is TRBV7-8 and J usage is TRBJ1-1; possibly TRBD1 for D (5 bases). The CDR3 spans 12 residues. Trimming cost V 4 bases and J 7 bases, with 10 bases left between them. Germline values: CDR1 SGHVS, CDR2 FQNEAQ.

DNA for the CDR3: TGTGCCAGCAGCGCAGAACCGGGACTAGCACATATTTACACCGGGGAGCTGTTTTTT. Residues: CASSAEPGLAHIYTGELFF. The gene calls are TRBV5-4 and TRBJ2-2; TRBD2 agrees at 9 bases. The trim removed 4 bases at V and 3 bases at J, leaving 16 bases unmatched. The CDR3 has 19 amino acids. Germline CDR1 reads SGHNT; CDR2 reads YYREEE (reference sequence).

The genes are TRBV19 and TRBJ2-7, with 10 bases matching TRBD1. Looked up from germline, CDR1 is LNHDA and CDR2 is SQIVND (reference sequence). J was trimmed by 6 bases and V by 2 bases; bases with no gene match: 13. There are 17 residues in the CDR3. CDR3 protein: CASSIRWDRGLVTEQYF. The CDR3 region has the DNA TGTGCCAGTAGTATAAGATGGGACAGGGGCCTGGTCACCGAGCAGTACTTC.

This clone was found once. V is TRBV12-5 and J is TRBJ2-6, with TRBD1 identical over 8 bases. CDR1 is LGHNT, CDR2 FRNRAP, per germline. The V segment lost 1 base and the J segment 3 bases; nucleotides outside the gene matches: 11. There are 19 residues in the CDR3. The CDR3 loop reads CASGLASGTGLSGANVLTF. The CDR3 nucleotides are TGTGCTAGTGGTTTGGCCTCCGGGACAGGTTTGAGTGGGGCCAACGTCCTGACTTTC.

This chain links TRBV28 with TRBJ1-5; TRBD1 is a possible D gene (6 bases). The germline CDR1 and CDR2 sequences are MDHEN and SYDVKM. V was pared by 7 bases and J by 7 bases, with 17 bases between. This CDR3 is 14 amino acids long. CDR3 protein: CASTLYRDGQPQHF. In DNA, the CDR3 is TGTGCCAGCACCCTATACAGGGACGGACAGCCCCAGCATTTT.

In this sample, this clone turned up a few times. The chain is built from TRBV27 and TRBJ2-1; 13 nucleotides line up with TRBD2. J gave up 12 bases and V 6 bases, and 11 bases lay outside the gene matches. This CDR3 spans 15 amino acids. CDR1 is MNHEY and CDR2 is SMNVEV in the germline V gene (reference sequence). CDR3 nucleotides: TGTGCCAGCAGGACACTAGCGGGGGGGCCCATTCGGCAGTTCTTC. Its translation is CASRTLAGGPIRQFF.

A remark on this clone: At one boundary the junction diverges from the germline segment, which might be a read error. The CDR3: CASSHPTTGPTGAFF. For the CDR3, the DNA is TGTGCCAGCAGCCACCCAACTACAGGGCCAACTGGAGCTTTCTTT. The rearrangement uses TRBV5-6 and TRBJ1-1; weak D call: TRBD1 (6 bases). From germline, CDR1 is SGHDT and CDR2 YYEEEE. The CDR3 runs 15 residues.

V and J are TRBV5-4 and TRBJ2-3; 14 nucleotides agree with TRBD2. Trimming cost V 0 bases and J 9 bases; bases outside gene matches: 6. CDR1 SGHNT and CDR2 YYREEE come from the germline V gene (reference sequence). The CDR3 runs 16 residues. CDR3 region: CASSLGLAGGPGTQYF. The CDR3 coding sequence is TGTGCCAGCAGCTTGGGACTAGCGGGAGGGCCGGGGACGCAGTATTTT.

V and J are TRBV30 and TRBJ1-6; 7 bases are shared with TRBD1. The CDR3 has 12 amino acids. J gave up 10 bases and V 6 bases, and 6 bases lay outside the gene matches. Germline CDR1 reads GTSNPN; CDR2 reads SVGIG (reference sequence). The CDR3 DNA follows: TGTGCCTGCGACAGGGTTCGATCACCCCTCCACTTT. Translation: CACDRVRSPLHF.

V is TRBV5-1 and J is TRBJ2-1; TRBD2 is a possible D gene (5 bases). This CDR3 region has 12 residues. CDR1 is SGHRS and CDR2 is YFSETQ in the germline V gene. V shed 4 bases and J shed 8 bases, with 10 bases lying between them. The CDR3 spells CASSRRRDEQFF. The CDR3 DNA reads as TGCGCCAGCAGCAGGAGGAGAGATGAGCAGTTCTTC.

The gene calls are TRBV2 and TRBJ2-1; 9 bases map to TRBD2. Looked up from germline, CDR1 is SNHLY and CDR2 is FYNNEI. Trimming cost V 1 base and J 0 bases; bases outside gene matches: 16. The CDR3 loop spans 21 amino acids. The CDR3: CASSEDSWRLAERISYNEQFF. CDR3 nucleotides: TGTGCCAGCAGTGAAGATTCATGGAGACTAGCGGAAAGAATCTCCTACAATGAGCAGTTCTTC. The full variable domain, its missing parts supplied by reference TRBV2 and TRBJ2-1, is EPEVTQTPSHQVTQMGQEVILRCVPISNHLYFYWYRQILGQKVEFLVSFYNNEISEKSEIFDDQFSVERPDGSNFTLKIRSTKLEDSAMYFCASSEDSWRLAERISYNEQFFGPGTRLTVL.

This chain connects TRBV6-4 to TRBJ2-2, with D possibly matching TRBD1 (5 bases). This CDR3 comprises 15 residues. The germline V gene has CDR1 MRHNA and CDR2 SNTAGT. V was cut by 2 bases and J by 4 bases, with 11 bases left in between. The CDR3 DNA follows: TGTGCCAGCAGTGACCAGGGTGCTGGCACCGGGGAGCTGTTTTTT. As protein: CASSDQGAGTGELFF.

The rearrangement links TRBV30 to TRBJ2-2; D might be TRBD2 (7 bases). The length of the CDR3 is 14 residues. V lost 2 bases to trimming and J lost 5 bases, with 12 bases between them. Germline V gives CDR1 GTSNPN, CDR2 SVGIG (reference sequence). The CDR3 bases are TGTGCCTGGAGTTCGGGGGGCGGAACCGGGGAGCTGTTTTTT. It codes for CAWSSGGGTGELFF. Looking up the rest from reference TRBV30 and TRBJ2-2 gives the full variable domain: SQTIHQWPATLVQPVGSPLSLECTVEGTSNPNLYWYRQAAGRGLQLLFYSVGIGQISSEVPQNLSASRPQDRQFILSSKKLLLSDSGFYLCAWSSGGGTGELFFGEGSRLTVL.

The V gene is TRBV7-8, the J gene TRBJ2-1; 9 bases are a match to TRBD2. Germline V gene data show CDR1 as SGHVS and CDR2 as FQNEAQ. This CDR3 is built from 16 residues. V lost 4 bases and J lost 4; bases outside the gene matches: 8. The CDR3, as DNA: TGTGCCAGCAGCTCCCTTGCGGGAGGGTCTTACAATGAGCAGTTCTTC. Its protein product is CASSSLAGGSYNEQFF.

This clone was seen a few times. This chain links TRBV7-7 with TRBJ2-5, with 8 bases matching TRBD1. Germline loops: CDR1 SSHAT, CDR2 FNYEAQ (reference sequence). CDR3 length equals 14 residues. The V and J ends lost 5 bases and 5 bases, in that order; junction bases with no gene match: 7. The DNA of the CDR3 is TGTGCCAGCAGCCCCGACAGGGGTGGGGAGACCCAGTACTTC. This codes for CASSPDRGGETQYF.

V usage is TRBV30 and J usage is TRBJ1-3; D is unresolved. The V and J ends lost 1 base and 0 bases respectively, with 16 bases between them. CDR1 is GTSNPN, CDR2 SVGIG, per germline (reference sequence). The CDR3 contains 17 residues. The CDR3 nucleotides read TGTGCCTGGAGTGGGCGACTGACCGGTAACTCTGGAAACACCATATATTTT. Amino acids: CAWSGRLTGNSGNTIYF.

The table lists this clone with a count of one. The gene calls are TRBV19 and TRBJ1-5, with 9 bases fitting TRBD1. Germline assignment: CDR1 LNHDA and CDR2 SQIVND (reference sequence). With V trimmed by 5 bases and J by 3 bases, 5 bases remained unmatched. The CDR3 is 15 residues long. Written as DNA, the CDR3 is TGTGCCAGTAGTGAACAGGGGGCTGTCAATCAGCCCCAGCATTTT. Translating it yields CASSEQGAVNQPQHF.

This chain joins TRBV28 and TRBJ2-7, with TRBD2 as a possible D gene (6 bases). CDR3 length: 16 residues. Trimming took off 4 bases at V and 1 base at J, with 17 bases between the two ends. Germline V gives CDR1 MDHEN, CDR2 SYDVKM. The CDR3 loop reads CASSSPAGFNSYEQYF. The CDR3, as DNA: TGTGCCAGCAGTTCACCAGCGGGTTTTAATTCCTACGAGCAGTACTTC.

This chain connects TRBV5-1 to TRBJ2-7, with 9 bases aligning to TRBD2. The J segment lost 2 bases and the V segment lost 4 bases, leaving 7 bases of the junction unmatched. CDR3 length: 15 amino acids. Germline assignment: CDR1 SGHRS and CDR2 YFSETQ. CDR3 amino acids: CASSLSSGAPYEQYF. The CDR3 DNA reads as TGCGCCAGCAGCCTTTCTAGCGGGGCCCCCTACGAGCAGTACTTC.

The chain couples TRBV7-9 to TRBJ2-7, with 8 bases matching TRBD2. CDR1 is SEHNR, CDR2 FQNEAQ, per germline (reference sequence). The CDR3 spans 15 residues. J was trimmed by 0 bases and V by 3 bases; bases with no gene match: 4. The CDR3 region has the DNA TGTGCCAGCAGCTTTGTCAGCGGGAGCTCCTACGAGCAGTACTTC. Its protein is CASSFVSGSSYEQYF. Complete variable domain (other parts from reference TRBV7-9 and TRBJ2-7): DTGVSQNPRHKITKRGQNVTFRCDPISEHNRLYWYRQTLGQGPEFLTYFQNEAQLEKSRLLSDRFSAERPKGSFSTLEIQRTEQGDSAMYLCASSFVSGSSYEQYFGPGTRLTVT.

This clone was seen more than once but under ten times. The chain is built from TRBV7-2 and TRBJ1-5; 8 bases line up with TRBD1. CDR1 is SGHTA, CDR2 FQGNSA, per germline. V shed 5 bases and J 4 bases; nucleotides not matched to a gene: 13. The CDR3 consists of 17 residues. CDR3 nucleotide sequence: TGTGCCAGCAGCCCTGTCTCCGGGACAGGACGGAATCAGCCCCAGCATTTT. Translated: CASSPVSGTGRNQPQHF.

This sequence joins TRBV6-6 and TRBJ2-1; 13 bases are shared with TRBD2. This CDR3 contains 15 residues. Per the germline V gene, CDR1 is MNHNY and CDR2 is SVGAGI (reference sequence). J lost 6 bases, V lost 6 bases, and 5 bases had no gene match. The CDR3 DNA sequence: TGTGCCAGCAGCATCGGACTAGCGGGAGTCAATGAGCAGTTCTTC. Its protein is CASSIGLAGVNEQFF.

The chain uses TRBV6-4 and TRBJ2-5; D is perhaps TRBD1 (5 bases). With 6 bases removed from V and 4 bases from J, the gap between germline ends came to 12 bases. CDR1 and CDR2 (germline): MRHNA, SNTAGT. The CDR3 runs to 13 residues. The CDR3 DNA sequence: TGTGCCAGCAGCGTTGGGCAGGGAGAGACCCAGTACTTC. Translating gives CASSVGQGETQYF.

The CDR3 loop reads CASKQPGYTDTQYF. Here the CDR3 DNA reads TGTGCCAGCAAACAGCCAGGGTACACAGATACGCAGTATTTT. This sequence joins TRBV25-1 and TRBJ2-3; a possible D gene is TRBD1 (5 bases). CDR3 size: 14 residues. CDR1 and CDR2 (germline): MGHDK, SYGVNS. Trimming removed 7 bases from V and 2 bases from J, with 13 bases in between.

V is TRBV29-1 and J is TRBJ2-1; TRBD2 matches at 10 bases. Germline CDR1 is SQVTM and CDR2 is ANQGSEA. J was trimmed by 8 bases and V by 7 bases; bases with no gene match: 23. The CDR3 extends over 18 amino acids. DNA of the CDR3: TGCAGCGCTAACACTGGGCAGGGAGTGATAGCGGGAGGAGATGAGCAGTTCTTC. It is translated as CSANTGQGVIAGGDEQFF.

The V gene is TRBV28, the J gene TRBJ2-5; 8 bases line up with TRBD1. The tail of the sequence fits TRBJ2-7 better, so the J call may be wrong. Looked up from germline, CDR1 is MDHEN and CDR2 is SYDVKM. The CDR3 runs to 14 residues. The CDR3 reads CASTLGQDYYEQYF. CDR3 coding DNA: TGTGCCAGCACCCTGGGACAGGACTACTACGAGCAGTACTTC.

The chain uses TRBV7-2 and TRBJ2-6; 9 positions match TRBD1. Looked up from germline, CDR1 is SGHTA and CDR2 is FQGNSA. This CDR3 is built from 18 residues. J was trimmed by 2 bases and V by 4 bases; bases with no gene match: 9. The CDR3 protein is CASSSRTGEWPGANVLTF. In nucleotides, the CDR3 is TGTGCCAGCAGCTCCCGGACAGGGGAATGGCCTGGGGCCAACGTCCTGACTTTC.

The rearrangement uses TRBV28 and TRBJ1-3; 8 bases agree with TRBD1. The CDR3 totals 14 residues. The germline gives CDR1 MDHEN, CDR2 SYDVKM. The ends lost 6 bases at V and 3 bases at J; junction bases unmatched: 4. The CDR3 reads CASSPGGDGNTIYF. DNA for the CDR3: TGTGCCAGCAGCCCAGGGGGCGATGGAAACACCATATATTTT.

The chain couples TRBV19 to TRBJ2-2; D is perhaps TRBD2 (6 bases). This CDR3 has 14 amino acids. The germline CDR1 and CDR2 sequences are LNHDA and SQIVND (reference sequence). V was shortened by 6 bases and J by 5 bases, with 13 bases between the two germline ends. The CDR3 is CASRGGAGTGELFF. The CDR3 region has the DNA TGTGCCAGTAGGGGTGGGGCGGGGACCGGGGAGCTGTTTTTT. The variable domain in full, completed from reference TRBV19 and TRBJ2-2, reads DGGITQSPKYLFRKEGQNVTLSCEQNLNHDAMYWYRQDPGQGLRLIYYSQIVNDFQKGDIAEGYSVSREKKESFPLTVTSAQKNPTAFYLCASRGGAGTGELFFGEGSRLTVL.